The T cell receptor (beta chain) under discussion was sequenced for a study of T cell responses to AZD1222 COVID-19 vaccine. Sequencing was performed with immunoSEQ multiplex PCR; in TCRdb, only in-frame clones are kept and a portion is missing. The table records just under 80,000 clones, roughly 90% of them present only once. The ends lost 0 bases at V and 1 base at J; junction bases unmatched: 6. Germline CDR1 and CDR2: SGHNT and YYREEE (reference sequence). This CDR3 spans 18 amino acids. The specimen was peripheral blood, collected 28 days after the second AZD1222 dose. V gene TRBV5-4 combines with J gene TRBJ2-1; TRBD2 agrees at 11 bases. This sequence originates from an adult who received the AZD1222 COVID-19 vaccine. CDR3 nucleotides: TGTGCCAGCAGCTTGGCCACACTAGCGGGAGTGTCCTACAATGAGCAGTTCTTC. It translates to CASSLATLAGVSYNEQFF.